This entry is about one TCR beta chain. What it recognizes is unknown. This record comes from a study of OX40 agonist ivuxolimab in advanced cancers. Study-level background: Under the entry rules, prior anti-PD-1, anti-PD-L1 or anti-CTLA-4 therapy was allowed, and approximately 36% had some. Of the patients, three showed partial responses, one with hepatocellular carcinoma and two with cutaneous melanoma.

Overall study findings and caveats: Circulating CD4+ and CD8+ T cells showed clonal expansion by week 6 at 0.1 to 3.0 mg/kg. Partial responders at 0.1-3.0 mg/kg had among the lowest clonal expansion.

Per germline, CDR1 SGHDT and CDR2 YYEEEE. This CDR3 spans 12 amino acids. The V end lost 3 bases, the J end lost 6 bases, and 9 bases lay between the germline ends. Only in-frame clones appear in the TCRdb table, and some are missing; sequencing was by immunoSEQ multiplex PCR. The profile shows roughly 34,000 clones, around 84% of them singletons. This rearrangement joins TRBV5-6 to TRBJ1-1, with D possibly matching TRBD1 (5 bases). Specimen: CD4+ or CD8+ T cells sorted from blood, collected in a trial of the OX40 agonist ivuxolimab. The TCR was taken from an adult with an advanced solid tumor such as melanoma, head and neck, liver or kidney cancer. The DNA of the CDR3 is TGTGCCAGCAGCTGGGGCAGGGCTGAAGCTTTCTTT. Translating gives CASSWGRAEAFF.